This T cell receptor (beta chain) was observed in a study of T cells in Graves' hyperthyroidism and ophthalmopathy. The germline CDR1 and CDR2 sequences are SGHAT and FQNNGV. This CDR3 comprises 13 residues. Trimming stripped 5 bases from V and 4 bases from J, with 11 bases between. Lactation, pregnancy, other autoimmune disease or uncontrolled infection led to exclusion of patients. From RNA transcripts, TCR beta CDR3 regions were amplified. Researchers ran a first-round RT-PCR on the TCR CDR3 using the HTBI primer set. TCRdb passed the multiplex PCR reads through MiXCR, listing each CDR3 protein once. The sample lists over 120,000 distinct CDR3 sequences, 22% occurring once.

V and J are TRBV11-2 and TRBJ1-1, with no clear D. Sequences were obtained from blood. This TCR came from a woman in her forties or fifties with Graves' hyperthyroidism that later progressed to Graves' ophthalmopathy. The CDR3 sequence: CASSQQRSTEAFF. CDR3 coding DNA: TGTGCCAGCAGCCAACAACGTAGCACTGAAGCTTTCTTT.